This T cell receptor beta chain was sequenced in a study of blood T cells in healthy people across ages. Study outcomes and limitations: The recorded TCR beta diversity per million T cells decreased in a roughly linear manner with age.

This clonotype was observed once. Its cognate antigen is unknown. Primed by a sample-barcoded 5' primer and a J-beta primer mix, a second PCR proceeded for about 7 to 11 cycles. Each cDNA molecule, via a template-switch adaptor with 12 random nucleotides, was tagged. TCRdb fed the 5' RACE reads into MiXCR, producing one record per CDR3 protein. The sample yields roughly 1,800,000 distinct CDR3 sequences, around half seen once. Germline V lookup: CDR1 DFQATT, CDR2 SNEGSKA (reference sequence). CDR3 size: 14 residues. J lost 3 bases, V lost 2 bases, and 6 bases had no gene match. Sample: blood. This sequence was found in a woman aged 40 to 55 in good health. V and J are TRBV20-1 and TRBJ2-7, with TRBD2 matching 8 bases. Here the CDR3 reads CSARSGSGVYEQYF. In nucleotides, the CDR3 is TGCAGTGCTAGATCCGGTAGCGGGGTCTACGAGCAGTACTTC.